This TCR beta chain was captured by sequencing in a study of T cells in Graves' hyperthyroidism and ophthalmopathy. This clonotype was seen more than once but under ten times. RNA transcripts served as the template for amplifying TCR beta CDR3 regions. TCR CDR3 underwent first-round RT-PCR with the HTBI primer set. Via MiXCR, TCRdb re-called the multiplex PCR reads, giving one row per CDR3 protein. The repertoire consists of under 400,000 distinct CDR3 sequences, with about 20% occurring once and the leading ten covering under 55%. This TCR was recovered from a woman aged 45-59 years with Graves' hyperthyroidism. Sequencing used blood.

The CDR3 sequence is CASSFLGGHGYTF. The DNA for the CDR3 is TGTGCCAGCAGCTTTCTGGGCGGCCATGGCTACACCTTC. The chain combines TRBV5-6 with TRBJ1-2; D is unclear. Trimming left V 2 bases short and J 6 bases short, with 11 bases between. This CDR3 has 13 amino acids. From germline, CDR1 is SGHDT and CDR2 YYEEEE.